Listed below are T cell receptor beta chains from one sample, sequenced in a study of blood T cell dynamics during melanoma immunotherapy. Profiling relied on immunoSEQ multiplex PCR, and the TCRdb table lists in-frame clones only, not all of them. The table lists about 22,000 clones, nearly 90% of them singletons. The sequencing used blood, collected from a patient treated with checkpoint blockade. The receptors originated from a human donor with melanoma. Both conserved end residues are part of each CDR3. Each record gives: D gene, clone size, V gene, J gene, CDR3 DNA, CDR3 protein. A D gene is named only where the DNA matches it firmly. Clone size is given for some rows only: seen once, a few or many times, or a class if the clone is expanded.

>.|.|TRBV30|TRBJ1-2
TGTGCCTGGACAGGGGACGGCTACACCTTC
CAWTGDGYTF
>TRBD1|.|TRBV9|TRBJ1-2
TGTGTCAGCAGCCCCCACGGGACAGGGGGCTCTATAAGCTATGGCTACACCTTC
CVSSPHGTGGSISYGYTF
>TRBD1|once|TRBV18|TRBJ2-7
TGTGCCAGCTCACCCCGGACAGGGGCCTCCTACGAGCAGTACTTC
CASSPRTGASYEQYF
>.|large|TRBV27|TRBJ1-1
TGTGCCAGCAGTTCCTGGGACCCGAACACTGAAGCTTTCTTT
CASSSWDPNTEAFF
>TRBD2|.|TRBV7-2|TRBJ2-7
TGTGCCAGCAGCTTAGAAGGGACTAGCGGTTACGAGCAGTACTTC
CASSLEGTSGYEQYF
>TRBD1|.|TRBV5-1|TRBJ1-2
TGCGCCAGCAGCCCACAGCAGGGGGTGTGGCACGTCTTC
CASSPQQGVWHVF
>TRBD1|once|TRBV28|TRBJ1-2
TGTGCCAGCACTCTAACCTCGGGACAGCGCAACTATGGCTACACCTTC
CASTLTSGQRNYGYTF
>.|.|TRBV29-1|TRBJ2-5
TGCAGCGTGGGGACTGAGACCCAGTACTTC
CSVGTETQYF
>.|once|TRBV4-1|TRBJ2-7
TGCGCCAGCAGCCAAGATCGAGGGTGGAATGTCTTCTACGAGCAGTACTTC
CASSQDRGWNVFYEQYF
>TRBD1|.|TRBV2|TRBJ1-1
TGTGCCAGCAGTAACGGACAGGGATGGGGTGAAGCTTTCTTT
CASSNGQGWGEAFF
>TRBD1|.|TRBV30|TRBJ1-6
TGTGCCTGGAGTGTACAGGGGAATTCACCCCTCCACTTT
CAWSVQGNSPLHF
>TRBD1|.|TRBV15|TRBJ1-2
TGTGCCACCAGCAGAGGAGGGACAGGGGCCGTAGACTACACCTTC
CATSRGGTGAVDYTF
>TRBD2|.|TRBV28|TRBJ2-7
TGTGCCAGCAGTCCCGGGACTAGCGGGTATGGCGGATACGAGCAGTACTTC
CASSPGTSGYGGYEQYF
>TRBD1|.|TRBV15|TRBJ1-6
TGTGCCACCAGCGCCTCGGTAGGACAGGGGGGGTCACCCCTCCACTTT
CATSASVGQGGSPLHF
>.|.|TRBV30|TRBJ1-6
TGTGCCTGGACCCCGCGGGCAGGGTTAAATTCACCCCTCCACTTT
CAWTPRAGLNSPLHF
>.|.|TRBV30|TRBJ1-4
TGTGCCTGGAAACGGGGAGGGGTTTCTAATGAAAAACTGTTTTTT
CAWKRGGVSNEKLFF
>.|.|TRBV9|TRBJ1-3
TGTGCCAGCACAGGGGATTTCGGCTCTGGAAACACCATATATTTT
CASTGDFGSGNTIYF
>.|.|TRBV5-1|TRBJ2-2
TGCGCCAGCAGCTTGGGCTATACCTTAAACACCGGGGAGCTGTTTTTT
CASSLGYTLNTGELFF
>.|once|TRBV27|TRBJ2-3
TGTGCCAGCAGCTACGCGAGGAGCACAGATACGCAGTATTTT
CASSYARSTDTQYF
>.|.|TRBV2|TRBJ1-4
TGTGCCAGCAGTGAGGGGGGCTGGGGGGAAAAACTGTTTTTT
CASSEGGWGEKLFF
>.|.|TRBV18|TRBJ2-5
TGTGCCAGCTCACCACCGGTGCCTCCTAGAGGAGGCGAGACCCAGTACTTC
CASSPPVPPRGGETQYF
>TRBD1|.|TRBV9|TRBJ1-3
TGTGCCAGCAGCGTAGCTCAGGGGGCGAATGGAAACACCATATATTTT
CASSVAQGANGNTIYF
>.|once|TRBV5-4|TRBJ1-1
TGTGCCAGCAGGTATGTTTCGAACACTGAAGCTTTCTTT
CASRYVSNTEAFF
>TRBD1|.|TRBV28|TRBJ1-5
TGTGCCAGCAGTTTATCCCCCCGGACAGGGGATCAGCCCCAGCATTTT
CASSLSPRTGDQPQHF
>TRBD2|once|TRBV7-8|TRBJ2-7
TGTGCCAGCAGCTTAGCGATGGCGGGAGGGCAGGGGTACGAGCAGTACTTC
CASSLAMAGGQGYEQYF
>TRBD1|.|TRBV6-1|TRBJ1-1
TGTGCCAGCACCTGGGACAGGGCCCCGAACACTGAAGCTTTCTTT
CASTWDRAPNTEAFF
>TRBD1|.|TRBV28|TRBJ1-5
TGTGCCAGCAGTTCACCGGGAGGGACAGGGGGTCAGCCCCAGCATTTT
CASSSPGGTGGQPQHF
>.|.|TRBV4-2|TRBJ1-5
TGTGCCAGCAGTCGTCCCGGGGCCCCTCAGCCCCAGCATTTT
CASSRPGAPQPQHF
>.|.|TRBV6-1|TRBJ2-7
TGTGCCAGCAGCGTGCCCTCACAAGGTCCCTACGAGCAGTACTTC
CASSVPSQGPYEQYF
>.|.|TRBV25-1|TRBJ1-4
TGTGCCAGCAGTGTTCGCACTAATGAAAAACTGTTTTTT
CASSVRTNEKLFF
>.|.|TRBV5-1|TRBJ1-1
TGCGCCAGCAGCTTGCAGGGATCGACGATGAACACTGAAGCTTTCTTT
CASSLQGSTMNTEAFF
>TRBD1|.|TRBV6-6|TRBJ1-2
TGTGCCAGCAGTACCGAGGGGGCCTGGGGCTATGGCTACACCTTC
CASSTEGAWGYGYTF
>TRBD2|.|TRBV6-1|TRBJ2-5
TGTGCCAGCAGTGAAGGCTGGGGACTACAAGAGACCCAGTACTTC
CASSEGWGLQETQYF
>TRBD2|.|TRBV18|TRBJ2-7
TGTGCCAGCTCAGAACTAGCGGGAGGCGAGCAGTACTTC
CASSELAGGEQYF
>.|.|TRBV2|TRBJ2-3
TGTGCCAGCAGAACAAGCAGGCGTGGGGGGACAGATACGCAGTATTTT
CASRTSRRGGTDTQYF
>.|.|TRBV7-9|TRBJ1-5
TGTGCCAGCAGCTTAGCGGGGGGGGGCAATCAGCCCCAGCATTTT
CASSLAGGGNQPQHF
>.|.|TRBV4-2|TRBJ2-6
TGTGCCAGCAGCCAAGTTGCAGGGACTGGGGCCAACGTCCTGACTTTC
CASSQVAGTGANVLTF
>.|.|TRBV27|TRBJ2-5
TGTGCCACCAGACGGAGAGGACAGAAGGAGACCCAGTACTTC
CATRRRGQKETQYF
>.|.|TRBV6-6|TRBJ2-7
TGTGCCAGCGGCTTAAGGGACGTAACCTACGAGCAGTACTTC
CASGLRDVTYEQYF
>.|few|TRBV27|TRBJ1-2
TGTGCCAGCAGTCAACAGGGAGTCAGCTATGGCTACACCTTC
CASSQQGVSYGYTF
>.|.|TRBV4-1|TRBJ1-4
TGCGCCAGCAGCCAAGCGGGGAGAGGTGTACTGTTTTTT
CASSQAGRGVLFF
>TRBD2|.|TRBV30|TRBJ2-7
TGTGCACGCGGGGGGCTGAGCTCCTACGAGCAGTACTTC
CARGGLSSYEQYF
>.|.|TRBV11-3|TRBJ1-1
TGTGCCAGCAGTAGCTCGATCTACGGGAGATTCAACACTGAAGCTTTCTTT
CASSSSIYGRFNTEAFF
>.|.|TRBV4-1|TRBJ1-4
TGCGCCAGCAGCCCCTACTGGGGGGCGATTGGAAAACTGTTTTTT
CASSPYWGAIGKLFF
>.|.|TRBV11-2|TRBJ2-5
TGTGCCAGCAGCTTCCCAGGGTGGGCCGGGCAAGAGACCCAGTACTTC
CASSFPGWAGQETQYF
>.|.|TRBV20-1|TRBJ2-7
TGCAGTGCTAGTAGTTCGTACGAGCAGTACTTC
CSASSSYEQYF
>.|.|TRBV6-1|TRBJ1-5
TGTGCCAGCAGTGAAGTATACGGCGGGGGGGTCAATCAGCCCCAGCATTTT
CASSEVYGGGVNQPQHF
>TRBD2|.|TRBV5-1|TRBJ2-3
TGCGCCAGCAGCCCTCAAACTAGCGGGGGGGCGGATACGCAGTATTTT
CASSPQTSGGADTQYF
>TRBD1|.|TRBV27|TRBJ1-4
TGTGCCAGCAGTGCCCTACAGGGGGGTCGGGAAAAACTGTTTTTT
CASSALQGGREKLFF
>TRBD1|.|TRBV5-4|TRBJ1-1
TGTGCCAGCAGCTCCCCGGGACAGGCGTCGGCTTTCTTT
CASSSPGQASAFF
>.|.|TRBV6-5|TRBJ1-2
TGTGCCAGCAGCCCCACTAGGGGGGAACCGGGCGGCTACACCTTC
CASSPTRGEPGGYTF